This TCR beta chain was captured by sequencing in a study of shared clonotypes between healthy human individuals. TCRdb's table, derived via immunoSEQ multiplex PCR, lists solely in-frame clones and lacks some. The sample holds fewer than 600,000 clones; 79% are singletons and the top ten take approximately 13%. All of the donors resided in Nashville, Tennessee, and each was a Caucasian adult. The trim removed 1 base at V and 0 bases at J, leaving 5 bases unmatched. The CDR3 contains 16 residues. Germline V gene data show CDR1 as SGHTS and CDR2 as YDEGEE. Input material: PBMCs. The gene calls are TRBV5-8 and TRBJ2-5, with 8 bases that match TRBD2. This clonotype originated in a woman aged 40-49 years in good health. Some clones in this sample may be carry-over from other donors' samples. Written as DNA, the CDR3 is TGTGCCAGCAGCTTGATAACTAGCGGACACCAAGAGACCCAGTACTTC. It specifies CASSLITSGHQETQYF. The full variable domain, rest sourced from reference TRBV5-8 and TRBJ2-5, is EAGVTQSPTHLIKTRGQQATLRCSPISGHTSVYWYQQALGLGLQFLLWYDEGEERNRGNFPPRFSGRQFPNYSSELNVNALELEDSALYLCASSLITSGHQETQYFGPGTRLLVL.